Below are 28 T cell receptor beta chains sequenced from a single sample in a study of blood T cell repertoires in COVID-19. Using immunoSEQ multiplex PCR, the repertoire was profiled, and TCRdb retains in-frame clones only, with some absent. The sample records 250,000 or so clones, more than 80% being singletons. What was sequenced was PBMCs or T cells enriched from blood (not recorded which). These receptors were obtained from a man between 45 and 60 years old who had been exposed to COVID-19.

In its sample, this clone was seen a few times. V and J are TRBV5-1 and TRBJ1-1; D unclear. CDR1 and CDR2 from the germline V gene are SGHRS and YFSETQ. CDR3 length: 13 residues. V lost 7 bases to trimming and J lost 1 base, with 11 bases between them. This chain's CDR3 is CASFGGENTEAFF. CDR3 in DNA: TGCGCCAGCTTCGGAGGCGAGAACACTGAAGCTTTCTTT.

V is TRBV9 and J is TRBJ2-2; D perhaps matches TRBD2 (6 bases). V was pared by 5 bases and J by 2 bases, with 16 bases between. Germline CDR1 SGDLS, CDR2 YYNGEE. CDR3 length: 16 residues. The DNA of the CDR3 is TGTGCCAGCAGAAAGGGTTTCGGACTAAACACCGGGGAGCTGTTTTTT. Translated, it gives CASRKGFGLNTGELFF.

The V call is TRBV7-2, the J call TRBJ1-4; D may be TRBD1 (5 bases). The CDR3 covers 14 residues. CDR1 and CDR2 (germline): SGHTA, FQGNSA. Trimming removed 2 bases at V and 8 bases at J, with 12 bases between. CDR3 amino acids: CASSLQGSEEKLFF. CDR3 nucleotide sequence: TGTGCCAGCAGCTTACAGGGCTCAGAAGAAAAACTGTTTTTT.

In this sample, this clone turned up a few times. V and J are TRBV11-3 and TRBJ2-7, with a weak D call TRBD2 (6 bases). This CDR3 spans 14 amino acids. With 5 bases removed from V and 2 bases from J, the gap between germline ends came to 13 bases. Germline assignment: CDR1 SGHNT and CDR2 YENEEA. CDR3 nucleotides: TGTGCCAGCAGCGCTTATGGGACTCCCTACGAGCAGTACGTC. Amino acids: CASSAYGTPYEQYV.

The DNA for the CDR3 is TGCGCCAGCAGCCGGAGTACAAATAACTATGGCTACACCTTC. Translation gives CASSRSTNNYGYTF. J is TRBJ1-2 and V is TRBV4-1; D is unclear. This CDR3 contains 14 residues. Trimming stripped 4 bases from V and 1 base from J, with 10 bases between. Germline V CDR1 and CDR2: MGHRA, YSYEKL.

The chain uses TRBV24-1 and TRBJ2-2; tentative D call: TRBD1 (6 bases). CDR3 length: 16 amino acids. V was pared by 7 bases and J by 4 bases, with 18 bases between. Germline CDR1 reads KGHDR; CDR2 reads SFDVKD. For the CDR3, the DNA is TGTGCCACCAGCCCTCATTTGACAGGCCCCACCGGGGAGCTGTTTTTT. Its protein product is CATSPHLTGPTGELFF.

J is TRBJ1-2 and V is TRBV10-1, with TRBD1 matching 8 bases. Trimming removed 9 bases from V and 14 bases from J; junction bases left unmatched: 8. In germline, CDR1 is WNHNN, CDR2 SYGVQD (reference sequence). This CDR3 has 10 residues. The DNA for the CDR3 is TGCGCCAGATCCGGGACAGGATGTACCTTC. Translating gives CARSGTGCTF.

The chain carries TRBV5-4 and TRBJ1-2, with 7 bases aligning to TRBD1. The CDR3 contains 14 residues. The germline CDR1 and CDR2 sequences are SGHNT and YYREEE (reference sequence). V lost 4 bases, J lost 7 bases, and 10 bases stayed unmatched. CDR3 sequence reads: CASSTIKGATGYTF. For the CDR3, the DNA is TGTGCCAGCAGCACCATAAAGGGGGCAACTGGCTACACCTTC.

This clone was picked up a small number of times. The chain combines TRBV9 with TRBJ2-1; TRBD2 matches 7 bases. The J segment lost 0 bases and the V segment lost 0 bases, leaving 6 bases of the junction unmatched. CDR3 size: 17 residues. CDR1 SGDLS and CDR2 YYNGEE come from the germline V gene. The DNA of the CDR3 is TGTGCCAGCAGCGTAGTGGGGGAGGGCGTCTCCTACAATGAGCAGTTCTTC. It encodes CASSVVGEGVSYNEQFF.

This clone was observed a single time. This chain links TRBV24-1 with TRBJ2-6, with unresolved D. V was shortened by 4 bases and J by 1 base, with 13 bases between the two germline ends. This CDR3 spans 17 amino acids. In germline, CDR1 is KGHDR, CDR2 SFDVKD. CDR3 loop: CATSDPGSTSGANVLTF. In DNA form, the CDR3 reads TGTGCCACCAGTGACCCCGGGTCTACTTCTGGGGCCAACGTCCTGACTTTC.

V gene TRBV5-1 combines with J gene TRBJ2-5, with 10 bases that match TRBD1. Germline V CDR1 and CDR2: SGHRS, YFSETQ. The CDR3 has 15 amino acids. The trim removed 2 bases at V and 5 bases at J, leaving 6 bases unmatched. The CDR3 reads CASSFRQGAIETQYF. The CDR3 coding sequence is TGCGCCAGCAGCTTTCGACAGGGGGCGATTGAGACCCAGTACTTC.

The CDR3 nucleotides read TGCGCCAGCAGCCGTCCCGGGACAGGGATCGGTAACTATGGCTACACCTTC. This sequence encodes CASSRPGTGIGNYGYTF. This chain uses TRBV5-1 with TRBJ1-2; 9 bases line up with TRBD1. The germline gives CDR1 SGHRS, CDR2 YFSETQ. Trimming cost V 4 bases and J 1 base; bases outside gene matches: 11. The CDR3 totals 17 residues.

CDR3: CASSLLNTGELFF. CDR3 sequence (DNA): TGTGCCAGCAGTTTACTCAACACCGGGGAGCTGTTTTTT. The gene calls are TRBV12-3 or TRBV12-4 and TRBJ2-2; D is ambiguous. The CDR3 runs to 13 residues. V was cut by 2 bases and J by 2 bases, with 3 bases left in between.

This chain uses TRBV15 with TRBJ2-3; D is undetermined. Trimming removed 2 bases from V and 2 bases from J, with 11 bases in between. The germline gives CDR1 LNHNV, CDR2 YYDKDF (reference sequence). This CDR3 contains 15 residues. As DNA, the CDR3 is TGTGCCACCAGCAGACTAGACGCCTTCACAGATACGCAGTATTTT. The encoded protein is CATSRLDAFTDTQYF.

CDR3 residues: CARGHPTDTQYF. In DNA, the CDR3 is TGCGCCAGGGGACATCCCACAGATACGCAGTATTTT. The chain uses TRBV5-1 and TRBJ2-3; the D gene is possibly TRBD1 (6 bases). Germline-derived CDR1 and CDR2 are SGHRS and YFSETQ. The V end was cut by 8 bases, the J end by 2 bases, with 9 bases between. CDR3 size: 12 residues.

In this sample, this clone turned up a few times. The CDR3 loop is CASSVAGGGLDTEAFF. The DNA for the CDR3 is TGTGCCAGCAGCGTAGCAGGGGGCGGCCTTGACACTGAAGCTTTCTTT. The chain combines TRBV9 with TRBJ1-1; the match to TRBD1 covers 8 bases. Per the germline V gene, CDR1 is SGDLS and CDR2 is YYNGEE. The CDR3 is 16 residues long. V gave up 0 bases and J gave up 3 bases; unmatched junction bases: 7.

The V call is TRBV12-3 or TRBV12-4, the J call TRBJ1-1; D ambiguous. With 7 bases removed from V and 0 bases from J, the gap between germline ends came to 9 bases. The CDR3 spans 13 residues. CDR3 DNA sequence: TGTGCCAGCAAGAGGTCAGTGAACACTGAAGCTTTCTTT. This codes for CASKRSVNTEAFF.

The chain is built from TRBV30 and TRBJ1-5; perhaps TRBD1 as D (5 bases). This CDR3 region has 15 residues. CDR1 and CDR2 (germline): GTSNPN, SVGIG (reference sequence). V lost 3 bases, J lost 2 bases, and 14 bases lay in between. The CDR3 DNA reads as TGTGCCTGGAGGGAGGGGACCGCGGGCAATCAGCCCCAGCATTTT. It specifies CAWREGTAGNQPQHF.

This chain uses TRBV30 with TRBJ2-7, with a weak D call TRBD1 (6 bases). Germline values: CDR1 GTSNPN, CDR2 SVGIG (reference sequence). V was pared by 3 bases and J by 2 bases, with 14 bases between. The CDR3 contains 14 residues. CDR3 in amino acids: CAWRGKGEPYEQYF. The CDR3 DNA follows: TGTGCCTGGAGGGGGAAGGGGGAACCCTACGAGCAGTACTTC.

V and J are TRBV7-9 and TRBJ1-4; TRBD1 matches at 7 bases. The CDR3 covers 14 residues. Germline V gives CDR1 SEHNR, CDR2 FQNEAQ (reference sequence). V trimming: 5 bases; J trimming: 6 bases; junction bases outside the gene matches: 6. The CDR3 coding sequence is TGTGCCAGCAGCATTGGGACAGTAGATGAAAAACTGTTTTTT. Translation gives CASSIGTVDEKLFF.

The genes are TRBV28 and TRBJ2-5, with 12 bases identical to TRBD1. Germline V gene sequence: CDR1 MDHEN, CDR2 SYDVKM. Trimming removed 0 bases from V and 5 bases from J; junction bases left unmatched: 4. This CDR3 is 16 amino acids long. CDR3 sequence (DNA): TGTGCCAGCAGTTTATGGGGACAGGGGGCGGAGGAGACCCAGTACTTC. This gives the protein CASSLWGQGAEETQYF.

The chain couples TRBV7-2 to TRBJ1-2; perhaps TRBD1 as D (5 bases). Deletions cut 5 bases from V and 4 bases from J, with 14 bases between. From germline, CDR1 is SGHTA and CDR2 FQGNSA. This CDR3 is 14 amino acids long. DNA of the CDR3: TGTGCCAGCAGCCCACTCGGGGGTAGCTATGGCTACACCTTC. Amino acid sequence: CASSPLGGSYGYTF.

This chain links TRBV9 with TRBJ1-1; no clear D gene. CDR1 is SGDLS and CDR2 is YYNGEE in the germline V gene. V lost 4 bases and J lost 1, with 11 bases in between. The CDR3 totals 14 residues. CDR3 in DNA: TGTGCCAGCAGCCCCTCCCGGTGGAACACTGAAGCTTTCTTT. Its protein product is CASSPSRWNTEAFF.

In this sample, this clone turned up once. This chain links TRBV5-4 with TRBJ2-2; 7 nucleotides line up with TRBD1. Germline V gene lookup returns CDR1 SGHNT and CDR2 YYREEE (reference sequence). The trim removed 4 bases at V and 2 bases at J, leaving 14 bases unmatched. The CDR3 covers 18 residues. The CDR3: CASSRATGSPINTGELFF. The CDR3 DNA reads TGTGCCAGCAGCCGGGCGACAGGGTCCCCCATTAACACCGGGGAGCTGTTTTTT.

V gene TRBV24-1 combines with J gene TRBJ2-1; 7 nucleotides match TRBD2. V lost 8 bases, J lost 9 bases, and 9 bases stayed unmatched. Looked up from germline, CDR1 is KGHDR and CDR2 is SFDVKD. The CDR3 runs to 13 residues. In nucleotides, the CDR3 is TGTGCCACCAAACCGGCGGGGGAGGGTGAGCAGTTCTTC. This encodes CATKPAGEGEQFF.

The gene calls are TRBV28 and TRBJ1-2; 8 nucleotides line up with TRBD1. CDR1 and CDR2 from the germline V gene are MDHEN and SYDVKM. This CDR3 region has 20 residues. J was trimmed by 4 bases and V by 4 bases; bases with no gene match: 23. Here the CDR3 reads CASSSPSRGQGPAPSYGYTF. The CDR3 DNA sequence: TGTGCCAGCAGTTCCCCCTCCCGCGGACAGGGACCTGCCCCCAGCTATGGCTACACCTTC.

The genes are TRBV7-3 and TRBJ2-3; the D is unclear. Germline assignment: CDR1 SGHTA and CDR2 FQGTGA. CDR3 length equals 14 residues. Trimming removed 5 bases from V and 1 base from J, with 10 bases in between. The DNA of the CDR3 is TGTGCCAGCAGCGAAGCCCCGGGCACAGATACGCAGTATTTT. Its translation is CASSEAPGTDTQYF.

The J gene is TRBJ1-5, the V gene TRBV28; D remains ambiguous. CDR1 is MDHEN, CDR2 SYDVKM, per germline. Trimming stripped 1 base from V and 6 bases from J, with 7 bases between. The CDR3 is 13 residues long. The CDR3 spells CASSLLSGQPQHF. As DNA, the CDR3 is TGTGCCAGCAGTTTATTGTCAGGTCAGCCCCAGCATTTT.